The rows below give T cell receptor beta chains drawn from one sample of a study of yellow fever vaccine responses in identical twins. TCRdb passed the RT-PCR reads through MiXCR, listing each CDR3 protein once. Of roughly 17,000 distinct CDR3 sequences in the sample, under 80% were seen once. The sequences come from T cells from blood (PBMCs), unsorted or a sorted subset (not recorded which), collected before or after yellow fever vaccination (not recorded which). These receptors originate from a woman in her late teens or twenties who received the yellow fever vaccine. The CDR3 runs from the conserved cysteine through the conserved F or W. The D gene is left open where the match is weak. Some rows have no size entry. The others give once, few or many, or a class for an expanded clone.

CDR3 protein,CDR3 DNA,J gene,CDR3 length,V gene,clone size,D gene
CASTHGDTGELFF,TGTGCCAGCACCCATGGGGACACCGGGGAGCTGTTTTTT,TRBJ2-2,13,TRBV12-3/TRBV12-4,few,NA
CAIKTSPNTDTQYF,TGTGCCATCAAAACTAGCCCTAACACAGATACGCAGTATTTT,TRBJ2-3,14,TRBV10-3,NA,NA
CASSPYGASGIGVYEQYF,TGTGCCAGCAGCCCCTACGGAGCTAGCGGGATAGGTGTCTACGAGCAGTACTTC,TRBJ2-7,18,TRBV9,NA,TRBD2
CASSSGTGILPQHF,TGTGCCAGCAGTTCGGGTACAGGCATTCTGCCCCAGCATTTT,TRBJ1-5,14,TRBV12-3/TRBV12-4,NA,NA
CASSFPAGGLGTQYF,TGTGCCAGCAGTTTTCCCGCGGGAGGGCTCGGGACCCAGTACTTC,TRBJ2-5,15,TRBV12-3/TRBV12-4,once,TRBD2
CATSRDPGGNYGYTF,TGTGCCACCAGCAGAGATCCTGGGGGTAACTATGGCTACACCTTC,TRBJ1-2,15,TRBV15,once,NA
CASSIPGNEQYF,TGTGCCAGTAGTATCCCCGGTAACGAGCAGTACTTC,TRBJ2-7,12,TRBV19,NA,NA
CASSASSKSTYEQYF,TGTGCCAGCAGCGCATCCAGCAAGTCCACCTACGAGCAGTACTTC,TRBJ2-7,15,TRBV9,NA,NA
CASSPNGIEQYF,TGTGCCAGCTCACCGAACGGTATTGAGCAGTACTTC,TRBJ2-7,12,TRBV18,few,NA
CASSSGGSPYNEQFF,TGTGCCAGCAGTTCCGGGGGCTCCCCTTACAATGAGCAGTTCTTC,TRBJ2-1,15,TRBV28,NA,NA
CASSQGTGRQETQYF,TGCGCCAGCAGCCAGGGGACAGGCCGCCAAGAGACCCAGTACTTC,TRBJ2-5,15,TRBV5-1,NA,TRBD1
CASSYGGAYYGYTF,TGTGCCAGCAGTTATGGGGGCGCTTACTATGGCTACACCTTC,TRBJ1-2,14,TRBV6-5,few,NA
CASSLVNFNQPQHF,TGTGCCAGCAGTTTAGTGAACTTCAATCAGCCCCAGCATTTT,TRBJ1-5,14,TRBV28,NA,NA
CASSYRRDSGNTIYF,TGTGCCAGCAGTTATCGACGGGACTCTGGAAACACCATATATTTT,TRBJ1-3,15,TRBV6-9,NA,NA
CASSTGRTNTGELFF,TGTGCCAGCTCAACGGGACGAACGAACACCGGGGAGCTGTTTTTT,TRBJ2-2,15,TRBV18,NA,NA
CASSPRQTSTDTQYF,TGTGCCAGCAGCCCAAGACAGACTAGCACAGATACGCAGTATTTT,TRBJ2-3,15,TRBV5-6,NA,NA